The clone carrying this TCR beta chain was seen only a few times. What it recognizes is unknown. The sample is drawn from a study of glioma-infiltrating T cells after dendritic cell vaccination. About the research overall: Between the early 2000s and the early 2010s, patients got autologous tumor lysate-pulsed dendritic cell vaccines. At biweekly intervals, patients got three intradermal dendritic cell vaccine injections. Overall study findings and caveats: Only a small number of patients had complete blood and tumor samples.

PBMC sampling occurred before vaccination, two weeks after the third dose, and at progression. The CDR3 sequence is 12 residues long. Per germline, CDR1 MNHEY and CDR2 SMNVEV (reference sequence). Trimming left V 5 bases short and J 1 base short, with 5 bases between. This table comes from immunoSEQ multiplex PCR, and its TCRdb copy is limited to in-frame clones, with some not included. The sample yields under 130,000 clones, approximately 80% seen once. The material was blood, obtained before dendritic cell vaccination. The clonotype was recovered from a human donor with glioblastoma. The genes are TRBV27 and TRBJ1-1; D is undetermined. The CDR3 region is CASSGPNTEAFF. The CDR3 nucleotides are TGTGCCAGCAGTGGGCCGAACACTGAAGCTTTCTTT.